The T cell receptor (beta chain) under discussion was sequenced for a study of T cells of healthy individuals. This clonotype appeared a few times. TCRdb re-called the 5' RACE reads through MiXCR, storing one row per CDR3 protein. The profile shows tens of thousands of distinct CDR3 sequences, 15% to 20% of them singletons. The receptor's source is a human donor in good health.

DNA for the CDR3: TGCAGCGTTGAGCCTAAACCACCTTCCACCGGGGAGCTGTTTTTT. It yields the protein CSVEPKPPSTGELFF. The chain combines TRBV29-1 with TRBJ2-2; no clear D gene. Trimming shortened V by 3 bases and J by 4 bases, and 15 bases separated the two germline ends. CDR3 length: 15 amino acids. CDR1 SQVTM and CDR2 ANQGSEA come from the germline V gene.